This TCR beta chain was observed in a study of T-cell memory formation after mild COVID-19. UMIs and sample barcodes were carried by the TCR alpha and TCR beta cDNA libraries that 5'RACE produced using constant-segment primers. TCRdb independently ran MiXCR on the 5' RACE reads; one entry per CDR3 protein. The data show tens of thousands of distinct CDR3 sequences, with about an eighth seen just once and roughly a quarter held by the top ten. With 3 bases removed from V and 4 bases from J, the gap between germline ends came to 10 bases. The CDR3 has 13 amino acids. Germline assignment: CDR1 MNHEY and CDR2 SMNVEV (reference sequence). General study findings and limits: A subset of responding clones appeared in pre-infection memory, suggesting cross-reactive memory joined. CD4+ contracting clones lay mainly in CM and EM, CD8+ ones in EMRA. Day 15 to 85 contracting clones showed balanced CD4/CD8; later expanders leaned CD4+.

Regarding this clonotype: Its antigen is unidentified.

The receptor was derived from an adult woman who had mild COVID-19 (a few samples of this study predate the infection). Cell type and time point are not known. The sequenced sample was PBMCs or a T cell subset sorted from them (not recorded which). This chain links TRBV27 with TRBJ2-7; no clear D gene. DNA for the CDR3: TGTGCCAGCAGTTTCTCCAGCCAATACGAGCAGTACTTC. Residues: CASSFSSQYEQYF.